The 29 T cell receptor beta chains presented below share a single source sample, sequenced in a study of somatic mutations in cytotoxic T cells in rheumatoid arthritis. Clones were read by immunoSEQ multiplex PCR, and TCRdb kept only the in-frame ones, dropping some. The sample lists 9,500 to 13,000 clones; approximately 86% were seen once. Source material: CD8+ T cells sorted from blood. The source of these receptors is an adult with rheumatoid arthritis.

The genes are TRBV5-6 and TRBJ2-4; D remains unclear. V lost 4 bases, J lost 8 bases, and 22 bases lay in between. The length of the CDR3 is 16 residues. The germline CDR1 and CDR2 sequences are SGHDT and YYEEEE. CDR3 residues: CASSPADRQYGDIQYF. The CDR3 DNA sequence: TGTGCCAGCAGCCCCGCGGACCGTCAATATGGAGACATTCAGTACTTC.

This chain joins TRBV27 and TRBJ2-3, with 7 bases that match TRBD2. CDR1 MNHEY and CDR2 SMNVEV come from the germline V gene (reference sequence). The CDR3 totals 16 residues. Trimming took 5 bases from V and 0 from J; bases not matched to a gene: 8. The CDR3 sequence: CASSTLAGLSTDTQYF. The CDR3 region has the DNA TGTGCCAGCAGTACCTTAGCGGGCCTTAGCACAGATACGCAGTATTTT.

This clone was seen only once. The V and J genes are TRBV19 and TRBJ2-5; the match to TRBD1 covers 11 bases. There are 14 residues in the CDR3. V lost 3 bases to trimming and J lost 5 bases; unmatched junction nucleotides: 2. Germline V lookup: CDR1 LNHDA, CDR2 SQIVND (reference sequence). The CDR3 coding sequence is TGTGCCAGTAGTATGGACAGGGGGCGTGAGACCCAGTACTTC. This codes for CASSMDRGRETQYF.

In DNA, the CDR3 is TGTGCCAGCAGCACGGCGGGGACAGGGGGCGATGGCTACACCTTC. Translating it yields CASSTAGTGGDGYTF. The chain employs TRBV9 and TRBJ1-2, with 12 nucleotides matching TRBD1. The length of the CDR3 is 15 residues. Germline V lookup: CDR1 SGDLS, CDR2 YYNGEE. V lost 4 bases and J lost 6; bases outside the gene matches: 7.

V and J are TRBV30 and TRBJ1-4, with unresolved D. In germline, CDR1 is GTSNPN, CDR2 SVGIG (reference sequence). V lost 4 bases, J lost 4 bases, and 13 bases lay in between. The CDR3 covers 14 residues. Here the CDR3 DNA reads TGTGCCTGGATGTCGCGGGCAGATAATGAAAAACTGTTTTTT. Its translation: CAWMSRADNEKLFF.

The CDR3 bases are TGTGCCACCAGAACCGGGGGAGCAGAGACCCAGTACTTC. Protein product: CATRTGGAETQYF. The chain couples TRBV11-2 to TRBJ2-5, with D possibly matching TRBD2 (6 bases). V lost 10 bases to trimming and J lost 4 bases, with 16 bases between them. CDR1 and CDR2 (germline): SGHAT, FQNNGV. The CDR3 consists of 13 residues.

This chain joins TRBV4-1 and TRBJ2-3; the match to TRBD2 covers 9 bases. Germline V CDR1 and CDR2: MGHRA, YSYEKL. The CDR3 is made up of 16 amino acids. Trimming removed 4 bases from V and 0 bases from J; junction bases left unmatched: 5. Written as DNA, the CDR3 is TGCGCCAGCAGCCTCGCGACTAGCGGCAGCACAGATACGCAGTATTTT. It yields the protein CASSLATSGSTDTQYF.

CDR3 amino acids: CSARWAKTQYF. The CDR3 DNA is TGCAGTGCCAGATGGGCGAAGACCCAGTACTTC. The V gene is TRBV20-1, the J gene TRBJ2-5; no definite D call. This CDR3 region has 11 residues. Trimming pared 6 bases from V and 6 bases from J, leaving 11 bases between. Per the germline V gene, CDR1 is DFQATT and CDR2 is SNEGSKA (reference sequence).

The V gene is TRBV7-9, the J gene TRBJ1-2; 8 positions agree with TRBD1. The CDR3 consists of 14 residues. CDR1 SEHNR and CDR2 FQNEAQ come from the germline V gene (reference sequence). With 5 bases clipped from V and 4 bases from J, the junction kept 6 bases outside the gene matches. CDR3 amino acids: CASSPNGQGYGYTF. The CDR3 region has the DNA TGTGCCAGCAGCCCGAACGGACAGGGCTATGGCTACACCTTC.

The rearrangement uses TRBV2 and TRBJ1-5; D call uncertain. The germline V and J ends were trimmed by 2 bases and 9 bases, with 11 bases remaining between them. This CDR3 region has 13 residues. Germline V CDR1 and CDR2: SNHLY, FYNNEI. CDR3 coding DNA: TGTGCCAGCAGTGAAAACAGCCGTTTGCCCCAGCATTTT. This translates into CASSENSRLPQHF. The full variable domain, in which reference TRBV2 and TRBJ1-5 provide the parts outside the CDR3, is EPEVTQTPSHQVTQMGQEVILRCVPISNHLYFYWYRQILGQKVEFLVSFYNNEISEKSEIFDDQFSVERPDGSNFTLKIRSTKLEDSAMYFCASSENSRLPQHFGDGTRLSIL.

The chain has TRBV7-2 and TRBJ2-7; D not resolved. CDR1 SGHTA and CDR2 FQGNSA come from the germline V gene. The V end was cut by 4 bases, the J end by 3 bases, with 16 bases between. This CDR3 has 15 residues. The CDR3, as DNA: TGTGCCAGCAGCTCCACCCCGGGTTTCGACTACGAGCAGTACTTC. Amino acid sequence: CASSSTPGFDYEQYF.

The rearrangement uses TRBV14 and TRBJ2-3; 8 bases agree with TRBD2. CDR1 is SGHDN and CDR2 is FVKESK in the germline V gene. CDR3 length equals 17 residues. V gave up 3 bases and J gave up 0 bases; unmatched junction bases: 8. CDR3 protein: CASSHPRSGASTDTQYF. The CDR3 DNA follows: TGTGCCAGCAGCCATCCCCGTAGCGGGGCTAGCACAGATACGCAGTATTTT.

The genes are TRBV7-9 and TRBJ2-7; 9 bases match TRBD1. CDR3 length equals 14 residues. CDR1 and CDR2 from the germline V gene are SEHNR and FQNEAQ (reference sequence). The ends lost 6 bases at V and 6 bases at J; junction bases unmatched: 9. In nucleotides, the CDR3 is TGTGCCAGCAGACCCCGGGACAGGGTGACCGAGCAGTACTTC. Its translation: CASRPRDRVTEQYF.

In this sample, this clone turned up a few times. The genes are TRBV27 and TRBJ2-5, with D unresolved. The CDR3 extends over 13 amino acids. V shed 0 bases and J shed 2 bases, with 4 bases lying between them. Looked up from germline, CDR1 is MNHEY and CDR2 is SMNVEV (reference sequence). In DNA, the CDR3 is TGTGCCAGCAGTTTATCCTCGCAAGAGACCCAGTACTTC. Translating it yields CASSLSSQETQYF.

The rearrangement uses TRBV7-8 and TRBJ1-1; 7 bases map to TRBD1. The CDR3 is made up of 15 amino acids. Unmatched junction bases numbered 10, after V lost 3 bases and J lost 6 bases. CDR1 and CDR2 from the germline V gene are SGHVS and FQNEAQ. CDR3 loop: CASSFPGGRRAEAFF. CDR3 nucleotides: TGTGCCAGCAGCTTTCCAGGGGGGCGGAGAGCTGAAGCTTTCTTT.

This clone qualifies as large. The rearrangement uses TRBV11-2 and TRBJ2-5, with 9 nucleotides matching TRBD2. Germline CDR1 SGHAT, CDR2 FQNNGV. Losses at the gene ends were 1 base for V and 5 bases for J; bases not matched to a gene: 5. The length of the CDR3 is 15 residues. CDR3 in DNA: TGTGCCAGCAGCTTAGTGGTAGCGGGAGTTGAGACCCAGTACTTC. This sequence encodes CASSLVVAGVETQYF.

The chain is built from TRBV9 and TRBJ2-3; D is undetermined. Germline V gene sequence: CDR1 SGDLS, CDR2 YYNGEE. The CDR3 is 12 amino acids. Trimming shortened V by 0 bases and J by 5 bases, and 4 bases separated the two germline ends. CDR3 in DNA: TGTGCCAGCAGCGTAGATGAAGATACGCAGTATTTT. It codes for CASSVDEDTQYF.

This chain joins TRBV5-1 and TRBJ2-5; D is tentatively TRBD1 or TRBD2 (5 bases each). The J call may not be correct, given that the DNA end is closer to TRBJ2-7. This CDR3 region has 14 residues. Germline values: CDR1 SGHRS, CDR2 YFSETQ. CDR3 nucleotide sequence: TGCGCCAGCAGCGACCGGGACGGCTCCTACGAGCAGTACTTC. Its translation is CASSDRDGSYEQYF.

The rearrangement uses TRBV29-1 and TRBJ2-1, with D perhaps TRBD2 (5 bases). Germline CDR1 is SQVTM and CDR2 is ANQGSEA. This CDR3 is built from 13 residues. V lost 6 bases and J 1 base, leaving 10 bases between the germline ends. CDR3 amino acids: CSVESGSYNEQFF. The CDR3 DNA reads TGCAGCGTCGAAAGCGGTTCCTACAATGAGCAGTTCTTC.

The V gene is TRBV11-3, the J gene TRBJ2-5; tentative D call: TRBD2 (6 bases). Germline values: CDR1 SGHNT, CDR2 YENEEA. Trimming pared 1 base from V and 3 bases from J, leaving 15 bases between. The CDR3 covers 16 residues. CDR3 coding DNA: TGTGCCAGCAGCTTAGTATACAGGCCGGGGGAAGAGACCCAGTACTTC. Amino acids: CASSLVYRPGEETQYF.

The chain uses TRBV2 and TRBJ1-1; D is unclear. V was pared by 1 base and J by 3 bases, with 3 bases between. The CDR3 extends over 12 amino acids. The V gene's germline CDR1 is SNHLY and CDR2 FYNNEI. The DNA for the CDR3 is TGTGCCAGCAGTGAAGAGGACACTGAAGCTTTCTTT. Translating gives CASSEEDTEAFF. Full variable domain (outside the CDR3, taken from reference TRBV2 and TRBJ1-1): EPEVTQTPSHQVTQMGQEVILRCVPISNHLYFYWYRQILGQKVEFLVSFYNNEISEKSEIFDDQFSVERPDGSNFTLKIRSTKLEDSAMYFCASSEEDTEAFFGQGTRLTVV.

The rearrangement links TRBV9 to TRBJ1-1, with a possible D match to TRBD1 (6 bases). Trimming stripped 4 bases from V and 0 bases from J, with 16 bases between. Looked up from germline, CDR1 is SGDLS and CDR2 is YYNGEE. The CDR3 loop spans 16 amino acids. CDR3 region: CASSPRGRQVNTEAFF. As DNA, the CDR3 is TGTGCCAGCAGCCCCAGGGGAAGGCAGGTGAACACTGAAGCTTTCTTT. Supplemented by reference TRBV9 and TRBJ1-1, the full variable domain reads DSGVTQTPKHLITATGQRVTLRCSPRSGDLSVYWYQQSLDQGLQFLIQYYNGEERAKGNILERFSAQQFPDLHSELNLSSLELGDSALYFCASSPRGRQVNTEAFFGQGTRLTVV.

This chain uses TRBV5-1 with TRBJ1-5; no clear D gene. The germline V and J ends were trimmed by 0 bases and 2 bases, with 12 bases remaining between them. The CDR3 covers 16 residues. Germline CDR1 is SGHRS and CDR2 is YFSETQ. The CDR3 region is CASSLAGIGGNQPQHF. CDR3 coding DNA: TGCGCCAGCAGCTTGGCCGGAATCGGGGGCAATCAGCCCCAGCATTTT.

The chain has TRBV10-3 and TRBJ2-7, with D possibly TRBD2 on 5 matching bases. The germline gives CDR1 ENHRY, CDR2 SYGVKD. V was pared by 4 bases and J by 1 base, with 14 bases between. CDR3 length: 15 residues. The CDR3 region has the DNA TGTGCCATCAGTGTAACGGCCCGAGGGTCCTACGAGCAGTACTTC. This gives the protein CAISVTARGSYEQYF.

V gene TRBV9 combines with J gene TRBJ2-3; tentative D call: TRBD1 (6 bases). The germline V and J ends were trimmed by 2 bases and 0 bases, with 10 bases remaining between them. Germline loops: CDR1 SGDLS, CDR2 YYNGEE. The CDR3 covers 15 residues. CDR3 sequence reads: CASSVWTASTDTQYF. Written as DNA, the CDR3 is TGTGCCAGCAGCGTCTGGACAGCTAGCACAGATACGCAGTATTTT.

This chain joins TRBV5-5 and TRBJ2-3, with 8 positions matching TRBD1. There are 18 residues in the CDR3. With V trimmed by 0 bases and J by 6 bases, 15 bases remained unmatched. From germline, CDR1 is SGHKS and CDR2 YYEKEE (reference sequence). Written as DNA, the CDR3 is TGTGCCAGCAGCTTGGAGGGGTACCAGGGGGCGGAGGGGGATACGCAGTATTTT. Translated, it gives CASSLEGYQGAEGDTQYF.

The gene calls are TRBV19 and TRBJ1-5; possibly TRBD1 for D (5 bases). The CDR3 is 14 residues long. The germline V and J ends were trimmed by 3 bases and 2 bases, with 8 bases remaining between them. Germline CDR1 is LNHDA and CDR2 is SQIVND (reference sequence). As DNA, the CDR3 is TGTGCCAGTAGTATGTGGGACCGCAATCAGCCCCAGCATTTT. It translates to CASSMWDRNQPQHF.

Of note for this clone: At one boundary the junction diverges from the germline segment, which might be a read error. The same CDR3 can be traced to other DNA sequences in this sample. The rearrangement uses TRBV6-1 and TRBJ1-2; 7 bases agree with TRBD1. From germline, CDR1 is MNHNS and CDR2 SASEGT. The length of the CDR3 is 16 residues. The CDR3 DNA sequence: TGCGCCAGCAGTGAAGGATTTGAGACAGGGAACTATGGCTACACCTTC. This gives the protein CASSEGFETGNYGYTF.

In its sample, this clone was seen a few times. The chain carries TRBV4-1 and TRBJ2-7; TRBD2 matches at 7 bases. This CDR3 spans 13 amino acids. V shed 5 bases and J 3 bases; nucleotides not matched to a gene: 4. The germline gives CDR1 MGHRA, CDR2 YSYEKL. CDR3 protein: CASSGRDYYEQYF. The CDR3 coding sequence is TGCGCCAGCAGCGGACGGGACTACTACGAGCAGTACTTC.